The sample holds a few counts of the clone carrying this TCR beta chain. Amplified regions were TCR beta CDR3 sequences from RNA transcripts. The HTBI primer set was used in a first-round RT-PCR of the TCR CDR3. TCRdb ran MiXCR on the multiplex PCR reads and lists one entry per CDR3 protein. The sample has 690,000 or so distinct CDR3 sequences; roughly 20% are singletons. Trimming pared 2 bases from V and 2 bases from J, leaving 14 bases between. The CDR3 spans 16 residues. The germline V gene encodes CDR1 SGHTS and CDR2 YDEGEE. The data stem from a study of T cells in Graves' hyperthyroidism and ophthalmopathy. Ahead of any ophthalmopathy symptoms, the blood sample was obtained at the first diagnosis of hyperthyroidism. Fresh peripheral blood, 7.5 to 10 ml, was the source of the PBMCs.

This TCR came from a woman aged 45-65 years with Graves' hyperthyroidism that later progressed to Graves' ophthalmopathy. Sequencing was done on a sample of blood. The chain links TRBV5-8 to TRBJ2-1, with TRBD2 as a possible D gene (7 bases). The DNA of the CDR3 is TGTGCCAGCAGCTTTAAGAGGGGGGGCGCCTACAATGAGCAGTTCTTC. Protein sequence: CASSFKRGGAYNEQFF.